This TCR beta chain was profiled in a study of molecular identifiers for immune sequencing clone quantification. At the level of the study: Across replicate runs, RNA obtained from about 19,000 or 110,000 naive CD8 cells was divided into five, with four undergoing sequencing.

This clonotype was counted ten times or more. What it recognizes is unknown. General study results and limits: Clones above 20 RNA copies contained over 99% of effector molecules but under 1% of naive ones.

For bulk TCR libraries, previously described methods and listed TCR primers were used. TCRdb re-called the PCR reads through MiXCR, storing one row per CDR3 protein. The table shows roughly 630,000 distinct CDR3 sequences, with 25% occurring only once. From germline, CDR1 is SGHRS and CDR2 YFSETQ. CDR3 length: 18 amino acids. Trimming cost V 0 bases and J 6 bases; bases outside gene matches: 15. Sequencing was done on a sample of naive CD8+ T cells from blood, with Jurkat cell RNA spiked in. Subset specified: FACS-sorted CD8+CD4-CCR7+CD45RA+ naive T cells. This TCR derives from a human donor in good health. Some libraries in this study had Jurkat cell RNA spiked in. The chain has TRBV5-1 and TRBJ2-4; the match to TRBD1 covers 7 bases. The CDR3 DNA sequence: TGCGCCAGCAGCTTGGTCCCCGACAGGGTGGTCACCCGAAACATTCAGTACTTC. It specifies CASSLVPDRVVTRNIQYF.